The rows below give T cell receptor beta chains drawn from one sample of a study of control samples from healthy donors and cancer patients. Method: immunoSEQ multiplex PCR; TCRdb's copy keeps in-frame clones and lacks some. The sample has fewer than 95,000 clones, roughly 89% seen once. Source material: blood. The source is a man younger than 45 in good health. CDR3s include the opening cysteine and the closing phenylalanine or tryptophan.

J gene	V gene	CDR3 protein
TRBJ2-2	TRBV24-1	CATSDPLGQGRAGELFF
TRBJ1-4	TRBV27	CASSLSFRGAPNEKLFF
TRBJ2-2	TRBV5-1	CASSLVGPPINGELFF
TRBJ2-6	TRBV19	CASSIGLGRISGANVLTF
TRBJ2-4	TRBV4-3	CASSQAAGGAKNIQYF
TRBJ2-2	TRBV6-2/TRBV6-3	CASSDTGPGTGELFF
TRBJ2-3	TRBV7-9	CASSLGGAEADTQYF
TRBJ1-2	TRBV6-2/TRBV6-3	CASSSLDSLGGYTF
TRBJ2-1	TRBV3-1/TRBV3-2	CASSRGGGNEQFF
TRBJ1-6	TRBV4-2	CASSIGQGEYNSPLHF
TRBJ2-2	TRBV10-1	CASTPNSNTGELFF
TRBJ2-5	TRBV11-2	CASSPQGDSGLMYF
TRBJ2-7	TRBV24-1	CATRTGTSEYEQYF
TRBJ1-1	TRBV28	CASSLMGAGNTEAFF
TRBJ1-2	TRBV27	CASSPLTGVRRANYGYTF
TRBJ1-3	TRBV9	CASSVGVRDLSGNTIYF
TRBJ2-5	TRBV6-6	CASSRPGAQETQYF
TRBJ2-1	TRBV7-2	CASSPRGLSLEQFF
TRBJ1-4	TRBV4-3	CASSLLQGLDEKLFF
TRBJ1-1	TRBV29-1	CSVEDSGLAFF
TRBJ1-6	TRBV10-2	CASGVTGVNSPLHF
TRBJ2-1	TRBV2	CASSAQLAGVVVEQFF
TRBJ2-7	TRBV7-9	CASSVSGTADEQYF
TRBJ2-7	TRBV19	CASSIVYGSSYEQYF
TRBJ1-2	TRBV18	CASSPDRVHGYTF